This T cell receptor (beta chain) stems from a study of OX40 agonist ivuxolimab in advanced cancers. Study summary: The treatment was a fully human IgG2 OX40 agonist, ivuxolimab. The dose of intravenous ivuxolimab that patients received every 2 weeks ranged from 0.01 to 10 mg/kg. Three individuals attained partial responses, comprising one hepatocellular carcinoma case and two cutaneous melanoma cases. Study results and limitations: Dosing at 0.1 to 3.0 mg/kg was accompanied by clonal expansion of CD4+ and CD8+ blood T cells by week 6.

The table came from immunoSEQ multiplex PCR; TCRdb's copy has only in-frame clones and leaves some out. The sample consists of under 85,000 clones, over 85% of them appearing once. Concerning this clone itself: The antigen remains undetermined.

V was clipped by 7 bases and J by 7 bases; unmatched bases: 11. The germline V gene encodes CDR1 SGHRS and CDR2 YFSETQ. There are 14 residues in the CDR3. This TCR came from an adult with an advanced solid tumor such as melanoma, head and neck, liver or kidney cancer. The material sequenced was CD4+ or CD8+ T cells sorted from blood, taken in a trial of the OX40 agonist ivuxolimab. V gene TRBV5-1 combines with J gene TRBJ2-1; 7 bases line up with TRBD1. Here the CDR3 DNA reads TGCGCCAGCTCTTGGGGGACAGCCTTGAATGAGCAGTTCTTC. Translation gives CASSWGTALNEQFF.